One sample yielded the 19 T cell receptor beta chains listed below, sequenced in a study of shared T cell receptors in the human thymus. Sequenced by immunoSEQ multiplex PCR; TCRdb stores in-frame clones only, minus some. Of some 700,000 clones detected, 88% appear once; the ten largest clones hold about 0.01%. In addition, the sample was reused for a study of human thymus T cells.

The material sequenced was thymocytes. Every receptor here comes from a boy younger than two with a congenital heart defect.

The chain is built from TRBV7-2 and TRBJ1-5; 10 bases are a match to TRBD1. The CDR3 covers 15 residues. J lost 6 bases, V lost 4 bases, and 6 bases had no gene match. The germline V gene has CDR1 SGHTA and CDR2 FQGNSA. The CDR3 sequence is CASSCRDRGFQPQHF. DNA of the CDR3: TGTGCCAGCAGCTGCCGGGACAGGGGATTTCAGCCCCAGCATTTT.

V and J are TRBV4-1 and TRBJ2-2; 13 nucleotides match TRBD2. CDR3 length: 16 residues. V lost 4 bases, J lost 1 base, and 0 bases stayed unmatched. Germline V CDR1 and CDR2: MGHRA, YSYEKL. The CDR3 nucleotides are TGCGCCAGCAGCCGGACTAGCGGGAGGAACACCGGGGAGCTGTTTTTT. Translation gives CASSRTSGRNTGELFF.

This clone appeared a few times. The chain employs TRBV6-6 and TRBJ2-1; 11 bases line up with TRBD2. The V gene's germline CDR1 is MNHNY and CDR2 SVGAGI (reference sequence). The ends lost 6 bases at V and 9 bases at J; junction bases unmatched: 10. CDR3 length: 15 residues. The chain's CDR3 is CASRVAGGLGGEQFF. Written as DNA, the CDR3 is TGTGCCAGCAGGGTAGCGGGAGGGCTGGGCGGTGAGCAGTTCTTC.

V usage is TRBV25-1 and J usage is TRBJ1-1; the match to TRBD1 covers 8 bases. V was pared by 4 bases and J by 4 bases, with 5 bases of the junction left unmatched. The CDR3 length is 14 residues. The germline V gene encodes CDR1 MGHDK and CDR2 SYGVNS. The CDR3, as DNA: TGTGCCAGCAGTGCCCCAGGACAGGGCACTGAAGCTTTCTTT. This codes for CASSAPGQGTEAFF.

The CDR3 spells CASSRLPGNPFSTDTQYF. For the CDR3, the DNA is TGTGCCAGCAGCCGACTCCCCGGGAATCCCTTTAGCACAGATACGCAGTATTTT. The chain has TRBV9 and TRBJ2-3; TRBD2 is a possible D gene (5 bases). V lost 4 bases and J lost 0, with 21 bases in between. The CDR3 has 18 residues. The V gene's germline CDR1 is SGDLS and CDR2 YYNGEE.

The V call is TRBV19, the J call TRBJ1-5, with a tentative D call TRBD1 (5 bases). Trimming took off 3 bases at V and 5 bases at J, with 14 bases between the two ends. CDR3 length: 15 residues. Per the germline V gene, CDR1 is LNHDA and CDR2 is SQIVND (reference sequence). The CDR3 loop is CASSIRVRVDQPQHF. Written as DNA, the CDR3 is TGTGCCAGTAGTATCAGGGTCCGGGTTGATCAGCCCCAGCATTTT.

The chain recombines TRBV6-1 with TRBJ2-5, with TRBD2 as a possible D gene (6 bases). The CDR3 is 12 amino acids. V was trimmed by 10 bases and J by 5 bases, leaving 14 bases between them. Germline CDR1 MNHNS, CDR2 SASEGT. In nucleotides, the CDR3 is TGTGCCATCTCGGAGGGGAAGGAGACCCAGTACTTC. Translated: CAISEGKETQYF.

This chain uses TRBV18 with TRBJ2-1; TRBD2 matches at 13 bases. V lost 3 bases, J lost 2 bases, and 4 bases stayed unmatched. The CDR3 spans 17 residues. In germline, CDR1 is KGHSH, CDR2 LQKENI. CDR3 loop: CASSPGTSGIPYNEQFF. The CDR3 nucleotides read TGTGCCAGCTCACCCGGGACTAGCGGGATCCCCTACAATGAGCAGTTCTTC.

The chain recombines TRBV5-1 with TRBJ2-7; tentatively, D is TRBD1 (6 bases). The germline gives CDR1 SGHRS, CDR2 YFSETQ. The V and J ends lost 4 bases and 2 bases respectively, with 10 bases between them. This CDR3 contains 13 residues. CDR3 in DNA: TGCGCCAGCAGCCCCGGGACAACCTACGAGCAGTACTTC. Protein: CASSPGTTYEQYF.

CDR3 DNA: TGTGCCAGCAGCCTTCACCCCCTACTAGCGGGGGTCCACGAGCAGTACTTC. Amino acids: CASSLHPLLAGVHEQYF. The gene calls are TRBV9 and TRBJ2-7; 11 nucleotides agree with TRBD2. CDR3 length: 17 amino acids. The V and J ends lost 4 bases and 5 bases, in that order; junction bases with no gene match: 14. Germline CDR1 SGDLS, CDR2 YYNGEE.

The chain links TRBV4-3 to TRBJ1-1, with D possibly TRBD1 on 5 matching bases. Germline values: CDR1 LGHNA, CDR2 YSLEER. V was clipped by 1 base and J by 1 base, with 13 bases between them. This CDR3 spans 16 amino acids. CDR3 sequence: CASSQARGPQNTEAFF. In DNA, the CDR3 is TGCGCCAGCAGCCAAGCGCGGGGACCGCAGAACACTGAAGCTTTCTTT.

The chain is built from TRBV14 and TRBJ1-3, with D possibly matching TRBD1 (5 bases). This CDR3 region has 17 residues. Germline-derived CDR1 and CDR2 are SGHDN and FVKESK. The V end lost 0 bases, the J end lost 3 bases, and 15 bases lay between the germline ends. In DNA, the CDR3 is TGTGCCAGCAGCCAAGATCGTGAACAGGCTAATGGAAACACCATATATTTT. It yields the protein CASSQDREQANGNTIYF.

This clone was counted a few times. V and J are TRBV11-3 and TRBJ1-1; D not certain. The ends were cut back, 2 bases at V and 1 base at J, with 5 bases in the middle. The CDR3 loop spans 13 amino acids. The germline gives CDR1 SGHNT, CDR2 YENEEA. The CDR3 coding sequence is TGTGCCAGCAGCTTACCAGGGAACACTGAAGCTTTCTTT. This gives the protein CASSLPGNTEAFF.

The gene calls are TRBV4-3 and TRBJ2-1; 7 bases are shared with TRBD1. The germline CDR1 and CDR2 sequences are LGHNA and YSLEER. There are 17 residues in the CDR3. Trimming took 4 bases from V and 3 from J; bases not matched to a gene: 12. CDR3 sequence: CASSPYPRGGYYNEQFF. DNA of the CDR3: TGCGCCAGCAGCCCATACCCCAGAGGGGGCTACTACAATGAGCAGTTCTTC.

The J gene is TRBJ2-7, the V gene TRBV7-9; 8 positions agree with TRBD2. This CDR3 is 16 amino acids long. V shed 2 bases, J shed 4 bases, and the junction held 10 bases outside the gene matches. Germline values: CDR1 SEHNR, CDR2 FQNEAQ (reference sequence). Written as DNA, the CDR3 is TGTGCCAGCAGCTTAACGGGGGAGACTAGCGCGTACGAGCAGTACTTC. This translates into CASSLTGETSAYEQYF.

The V and J genes are TRBV19 and TRBJ2-1; 12 bases are a match to TRBD1. Germline V gives CDR1 LNHDA, CDR2 SQIVND (reference sequence). Trimming at V came to 10 bases and at J to 8 bases, leaving 9 bases not matched to a gene. The CDR3 sequence is 14 residues long. The CDR3 DNA is TGTGCCACCTCCGGGACAGGGGGCGCCTATGAGCAGTTCTTC. Its translation is CATSGTGGAYEQFF. Together with reference TRBV19 and TRBJ2-1, the CDR3 gives the full variable domain: DGGITQSPKYLFRKEGQNVTLSCEQNLNHDAMYWYRQDPGQGLRLIYYSQIVNDFQKGDIAEGYSVSREKKESFPLTVTSAQKNPTAFYLCATSGTGGAYEQFFGPGTRLTVL.

The CDR3 bases are TGTGCCAGCAGCTCACAGGGTTTGCCCCCCTACGAGCAGTACTTC. It encodes CASSSQGLPPYEQYF. This chain connects TRBV27 to TRBJ2-7, with D perhaps TRBD1 (6 bases). The CDR3 extends over 15 amino acids. Germline V CDR1 and CDR2: MNHEY, SMNVEV (reference sequence). Trimming shortened V by 6 bases and J by 2 bases, and 17 bases separated the two germline ends.

The chain has TRBV5-1 and TRBJ2-7; 8 bases map to TRBD1. CDR1 SGHRS and CDR2 YFSETQ come from the germline V gene. This CDR3 is built from 16 residues. Unmatched junction bases numbered 11, after V lost 4 bases and J lost 2 bases. The CDR3 sequence is CASSPGTGGTTYEQYF. The CDR3 DNA sequence: TGCGCCAGCAGCCCCGGTACAGGGGGAACAACCTACGAGCAGTACTTC.

On this clone itself: Its ends do not fully match the called genes, so a read error is possible. This sequence joins TRBV30 and TRBJ2-3, with D possibly matching TRBD2 (6 bases). The CDR3 is 13 amino acids. Germline CDR1 reads GTSNPN; CDR2 reads SVGIG (reference sequence). The CDR3 here is CAWSGDLKYTKYF. For the CDR3, the DNA is TGTGCCTGGAGCGGGGACTTAAAATATACGAAGTATTTT.